The sample holds one count of the clone carrying this T cell receptor (beta chain). This CDR3 contains 16 residues. The germline V gene has CDR1 SGHNT and CDR2 YYREEE (reference sequence). J gave up 4 bases and V 3 bases, and 10 bases lay outside the gene matches. The sample belongs to a study of blood T cell repertoires in COVID-19. Study information: PBMCs, B-cell-depleted T cells, or T cells were the source of the cDNA or gDNA that made up the material.

In the study's own analysis: Using reference gene primer amplification, nucleated cell counts were estimated. Assay used: immunoSEQ multiplex PCR; TCRdb lists only in-frame clones, some missing. Clonal size and the V and J genes are those of that table, whereas D and trimming came from the DNA. The sample holds roughly 200,000 clones, roughly 76% seen once. The receptor was isolated from a woman aged 40 to 50 with COVID-19, enrolled during active disease. The V call is TRBV5-4, the J call TRBJ1-1; 9 bases fit TRBD1. The specimen sequenced was peripheral blood. CDR3: CASSSDRGRRGTEAFF. The CDR3 DNA follows: TGTGCCAGCAGCTCGGACAGGGGCAGAAGGGGCACTGAAGCTTTCTTT.